These 10 T cell receptor beta chains share one sample of origin, sequenced in a study of blood T cell repertoires in COVID-19. Some clones are missing from TCRdb's copy, which holds only in-frame ones; the method was immunoSEQ multiplex PCR. The sample carries approximately 46,000 clones, around 86% recorded once. Material for sequencing was peripheral blood. These receptors came from a man between 60 and 70 years old with active or convalescent COVID-19.

This clone was seen more than once but under ten times. The V and J genes are TRBV6-5 and TRBJ1-2; the D is unclear. The germline CDR1 and CDR2 sequences are MNHEY and SVGAGI. This CDR3 has 14 amino acids. The V and J ends lost 8 bases and 2 bases respectively, with 15 bases between them. This CDR3 reads CASGLGGSNYGYTF. DNA of the CDR3: TGTGCCAGCGGACTTGGCGGTTCCAACTATGGCTACACCTTC.

DNA of the CDR3: TGTGCCAGCAGCCGGAGGACTAGGACATTTTCTGGAAACACCATATATTTT. Encoded protein: CASSRRTRTFSGNTIYF. The rearrangement joins TRBV5-8 to TRBJ1-3; tentatively, D is TRBD1 (5 bases). The V and J ends lost 4 bases and 1 base respectively, with 18 bases between them. Germline lookup yields CDR1 SGHTS and CDR2 YDEGEE. CDR3 size: 17 residues.

The chain carries TRBV19 and TRBJ2-5, with D perhaps matching TRBD1 (6 bases). The germline V and J ends were trimmed by 4 bases and 0 bases, with 9 bases remaining between them. Germline loops: CDR1 LNHDA, CDR2 SQIVND (reference sequence). This CDR3 is built from 14 residues. This CDR3 reads CASSRAGDQETQYF. The DNA for the CDR3 is TGTGCCAGTAGTAGGGCAGGGGACCAAGAGACCCAGTACTTC. The full variable domain, rest sourced from reference TRBV19 and TRBJ2-5, is DGGITQSPKYLFRKEGQNVTLSCEQNLNHDAMYWYRQDPGQGLRLIYYSQIVNDFQKGDIAEGYSVSREKKESFPLTVTSAQKNPTAFYLCASSRAGDQETQYFGPGTRLLVL.

V usage is TRBV2 and J usage is TRBJ1-2; D remains unclear. In germline, CDR1 is SNHLY, CDR2 FYNNEI. The CDR3 is 11 amino acids. V was pared by 6 bases and J by 7 bases, with 9 bases between. The CDR3 region has the DNA TGTGCCAGCAGACCTGCGGGTGGCTACACCTTC. Amino acid sequence: CASRPAGGYTF. Combining the CDR3 with reference TRBV2 and TRBJ1-2 gives the whole variable domain EPEVTQTPSHQVTQMGQEVILRCVPISNHLYFYWYRQILGQKVEFLVSFYNNEISEKSEIFDDQFSVERPDGSNFTLKIRSTKLEDSAMYFCASRPAGGYTFGSGTRLTVV.

V usage is TRBV5-6 and J usage is TRBJ2-7; 9 nucleotides match TRBD1. The junction had 2 bases not matched to a gene; V was cut back by 0 bases and J by 4 bases. From germline, CDR1 is SGHDT and CDR2 YYEEEE. This CDR3 contains 14 residues. The CDR3 DNA reads as TGTGCCAGCAGCTTGGTGGGGACAGGGTACGAGCAGTACTTC. Amino acid sequence: CASSLVGTGYEQYF.

This chain links TRBV7-9 with TRBJ1-4, with unresolved D. Trimming cost V 3 bases and J 4 bases, with 12 bases left between them. This CDR3 has 15 residues. CDR1 and CDR2 from the germline V gene are SEHNR and FQNEAQ (reference sequence). For the CDR3, the DNA is TGTGCCAGCAGCTTTTCGTCGGCGGTTAATGAAAAACTGTTTTTT. Translating gives CASSFSSAVNEKLFF.

The gene calls are TRBV3-1 (or the pseudogene TRBV3-2) and TRBJ2-3; 11 nucleotides agree with TRBD2. The junction had 11 bases not matched to a gene; V was cut back by 3 bases and J by 6 bases. Germline V CDR1 and CDR2: LGHDT, YNNKEL (reference sequence). The CDR3 has 17 amino acids. The CDR3 here is CASSQVTLAGVSDTQYF. The CDR3 coding sequence is TGTGCCAGCAGCCAGGTGACACTAGCGGGGGTTTCGGATACGCAGTATTTT.

The table lists this clone with a count of one. V and J are TRBV20-1 and TRBJ1-6, with D perhaps matching TRBD1 (5 bases). The germline CDR1 and CDR2 sequences are DFQATT and SNEGSKA (reference sequence). Trimming removed 1 base from V and 13 bases from J, with 8 bases in between. This CDR3 region has 11 residues. The CDR3 nucleotides are TGCAGTGCTAGAGTGGGGGGGCCCCTCCACTTT. Translated, it gives CSARVGGPLHF.

This clone was seen a single time. The chain has TRBV3-1 (or the pseudogene TRBV3-2) and TRBJ1-6; D may be TRBD1 (6 bases). Germline values: CDR1 LGHDT, CDR2 YNNKEL (reference sequence). The V and J ends lost 2 bases and 7 bases respectively, with 12 bases between them. The CDR3 consists of 15 residues. The CDR3 loop reads CASSQRTDSNSPLHF. In DNA, the CDR3 is TGTGCCAGCAGCCAACGGACAGATTCGAATTCACCCCTCCACTTT.

The chain is built from TRBV2 and TRBJ2-2; TRBD1 might be the D (6 bases). This CDR3 region has 14 residues. Germline values: CDR1 SNHLY, CDR2 FYNNEI. V was trimmed by 8 bases and J by 2 bases, leaving 12 bases between them. In nucleotides, the CDR3 is TGTGCCAGCTATCGGGACACTAACACCGGGGAGCTGTTTTTT. It yields the protein CASYRDTNTGELFF.